This is a list of T cell receptor beta chains from one sample in a study of blood T cell repertoires in COVID-19. Here immunoSEQ multiplex PCR was the method, and the copy in TCRdb shows in-frame clones only, minus some. The table lists about 270,000 clones, about nine tenths of them singletons, with approximately 10% in the top ten. The specimen sequenced was peripheral blood. Source of these receptors: a man aged 40-55 years with active or convalescent COVID-19. Both conserved end residues are trimmed from each CDR3. A D gene is named only where the DNA matches it firmly.

d_call v_call cdr3_aa
TRBD1 TRBV5-4 ASLYRGASENEQF
- TRBV28 ASSFLRRSTQY
- TRBV15 ATSRERLDLREQY
- TRBV19 ASRTVAVLTGELF
TRBD2 TRBV4-1 ASSLTSGSFSGANVLT
- TRBV2 ASSEVEQGHGYT
- TRBV21-1 ASSKMEGLAGYNEQF
TRBD2 TRBV5-1 ASSLRSLAGGSNTGELF
- TRBV5-1 ASSYDSLSQPQH
- TRBV3-1/TRBV3-2 ASSQEGGVPGYT
- TRBV13 ASSLVSQGGEKLF
TRBD2 TRBV7-7 ASGLGTNTGELF